The 11 T cell receptor beta chains given below trace back to one sample, sequenced in a study of T cell responses to AZD1222 COVID-19 vaccine. Data came from immunoSEQ multiplex PCR; TCRdb stores just in-frame clones and leaves some out. Of roughly 120,000 clones listed, about nine tenths are singletons. Source: peripheral blood, taken 28 days after the second AZD1222 dose. Receptor source: an adult who received the AZD1222 COVID-19 vaccine.

The V call is TRBV24-1, the J call TRBJ2-5; D is unresolved. This CDR3 contains 13 residues. Trimming removed 8 bases at V and 1 base at J, with 10 bases between. CDR1 is KGHDR and CDR2 is SFDVKD in the germline V gene. The CDR3 region is CATNNGAQETQYF. CDR3 DNA sequence: TGTGCCACCAATAACGGAGCCCAAGAGACCCAGTACTTC.

The chain joins TRBV2 to TRBJ2-1, with TRBD2 matching 10 bases. This CDR3 comprises 17 residues. V was pared by 0 bases and J by 8 bases, with 10 bases of the junction left unmatched. Germline values: CDR1 SNHLY, CDR2 FYNNEI. The CDR3 sequence is CASSEALTSGIWDEQFF. In DNA, the CDR3 is TGTGCCAGCAGTGAAGCGCTCACTAGCGGGATATGGGATGAGCAGTTCTTC.

The chain joins TRBV11-1 to TRBJ2-1, with TRBD2 matching 9 bases. Germline CDR1 and CDR2: SGHAT and FQDESV (reference sequence). This CDR3 contains 15 residues. Losses at the gene ends were 1 base for V and 10 bases for J; bases not matched to a gene: 8. CDR3: CASSLGLVAGEEQFF. Written as DNA, the CDR3 is TGTGCCAGCAGCTTAGGATTGGTAGCGGGAGAGGAGCAGTTCTTC.

This chain joins TRBV4-1 and TRBJ1-1, with 8 nucleotides matching TRBD1. The junction had 6 bases not matched to a gene; V was cut back by 1 base and J by 11 bases. Germline V CDR1 and CDR2: MGHRA, YSYEKL. The CDR3 is 13 amino acids. The CDR3 DNA reads as TGCGCCAGCAGCCAAGTCTGGGACAGGCTGGCTTTCTTT. Protein: CASSQVWDRLAFF.

CDR3: CASSNLAGGPDHEQYF. CDR3 DNA sequence: TGTGCCAGCAGCAATCTAGCGGGAGGGCCAGATCACGAGCAGTACTTC. This chain joins TRBV13 and TRBJ2-7; 12 bases map to TRBD2. This CDR3 has 16 residues. Germline CDR1 is PRHDT and CDR2 is FYEKMQ (reference sequence). V was clipped by 5 bases and J by 5 bases; unmatched bases: 10.

V gene TRBV29-1 combines with J gene TRBJ2-5; D remains ambiguous. The CDR3 consists of 13 residues. Trimming took 7 bases from V and 5 from J, leaving 17 bases between them. Germline V gives CDR1 SQVTM, CDR2 ANQGSEA. The DNA for the CDR3 is TGCAGCGCCGCACTCTCTACGTCTGAGACCCAGTACTTC. This sequence encodes CSAALSTSETQYF.

V usage is TRBV19 and J usage is TRBJ1-3, with D hard to call. The CDR3 has 16 amino acids. The V end lost 3 bases, the J end lost 0 bases, and 12 bases lay between the germline ends. Germline CDR1 LNHDA, CDR2 SQIVND (reference sequence). The CDR3 reads CASSITVDYSGNTIYF. CDR3 nucleotide sequence: TGTGCCAGTAGTATTACGGTTGACTACTCTGGAAACACCATATATTTT.

The V gene is TRBV27, the J gene TRBJ1-4; 8 bases line up with TRBD1. Unmatched junction bases numbered 9, after V lost 6 bases and J lost 3 bases. The CDR3 is 16 residues long. In germline, CDR1 is MNHEY, CDR2 SMNVEV (reference sequence). Here the CDR3 DNA reads TGTGCCAGCAGAAATCCGGGACAGGCTTCTAATGAAAAACTGTTTTTT. It yields the protein CASRNPGQASNEKLFF.

The chain is built from TRBV6-1 and TRBJ2-3, with D perhaps TRBD1 (6 bases). The CDR3 runs to 15 residues. V was cut by 1 base and J by 1 base, with 9 bases left in between. CDR1 is MNHNS, CDR2 SASEGT, per germline. Here the CDR3 DNA reads TGTGCCAGCAGTGAAGTTGCAGGGGGCACAGATACGCAGTATTTT. It yields the protein CASSEVAGGTDTQYF.

This clone was detected only once. The genes are TRBV18 and TRBJ1-2; TRBD1 might be the D (6 bases). Per germline, CDR1 KGHSH and CDR2 LQKENI. This CDR3 is 15 amino acids long. Trimming removed 3 bases from V and 2 bases from J, with 13 bases in between. CDR3 residues: CASSPSPGENYGYTF. As DNA, the CDR3 is TGTGCCAGCTCACCCTCCCCAGGGGAGAACTATGGCTACACCTTC.

CDR3 DNA sequence: TGTGCCAGCAGCTGGGGACAGACCTACGAGCAGTACTTC. Encoded protein: CASSWGQTYEQYF. This chain connects TRBV7-9 to TRBJ2-7; 7 positions match TRBD1. The CDR3 contains 13 residues. J lost 2 bases, V lost 4 bases, and 2 bases had no gene match. Germline loops: CDR1 SEHNR, CDR2 FQNEAQ (reference sequence). Together with reference TRBV7-9 and TRBJ2-7, the CDR3 gives the full variable domain: DTGVSQNPRHKITKRGQNVTFRCDPISEHNRLYWYRQTLGQGPEFLTYFQNEAQLEKSRLLSDRFSAERPKGSFSTLEIQRTEQGDSAMYLCASSWGQTYEQYFGPGTRLTVT.